A single T cell receptor beta chain is shown here with its context. The antigen is unknown. Primers: 60 Vbeta forward and 13 Jbeta reverse. Here immunoSEQ multiplex PCR was the method, and the copy in TCRdb shows in-frame clones only, minus some. The table has roughly 90,000 clones, around 70% seen once. The sample comes from a study of cytomegalovirus exposure and HLA in healthy donors. Study-wide points: Reports indicate that TCR beta sequences accurately predicted the HLA-A and HLA-B alleles of most subjects. It was assumed in the presence/absence analyses that sequencing depth was roughly uniform across donors.

Donors showed nominal health when sampled, although they likely had unrecorded immune exposures. The receptor was isolated from a man in his thirties or forties in good health and CMV-seropositive. Material for sequencing was PBMCs.

Here the CDR3 reads CASSLPGIWTEAFF. As DNA, the CDR3 is TGTGCCAGCAGTTTACCGGGGATTTGGACTGAAGCTTTCTTT. The V gene is TRBV28, the J gene TRBJ1-1; D is ambiguous. Germline-derived CDR1 and CDR2 are MDHEN and SYDVKM. V was clipped by 2 bases and J by 5 bases, with 12 bases between them. The CDR3 has 14 amino acids.